The sequence of this T cell receptor (beta chain) was determined in a study of shared clonotypes between healthy human individuals (dated by TCRdb to the early 2020s). Notes on the research overall: The cohort comprised two women and a few men aged 18 to 49 years. Different laboratories and diverse techniques were used to prepare libraries and sequence TCR repertoires, to increase sequencing depth and limit assay-specific biases. Between about 0.8 and 9 billion PBMCs per donor were obtained by leukapheresis. To estimate repertoire size and how much clonotype sharing occurs between individuals, the study deeply sequenced the blood TCR repertoires of five healthy adults. For each donor, CD4 naive and CD4 memory were each run on three plates, CD8 naive on two plates, and CD8 memory on one plate.

The donors were healthy, HIV-negative adults who had no recently reported acute infections or vaccinations. Every donor was a Caucasian adult residing in Nashville, Tennessee, USA. CD4+ T cells were enriched by magnetic negative selection; naive cells were then positively selected on CD45RA, and the negative fraction formed the memory subset. After blood collection by leukapheresis, PBMCs were isolated using Ficoll-Histopaque density gradient centrifugation and then cryopreserved in the vapor phase of liquid nitrogen. Analytical flow cytometry was used to check the purity and quantity of each magnetically sorted T cell population. From each sorted fraction, genomic DNA was isolated and quantified by UV absorbance on a Nanodrop 2000c. The CDR3 has 11 amino acids, counting the end cysteine and phenylalanine. This entry keeps only the CDR3 DNA: 33 bases, framed from base 1. From the germline V gene, CDR1 is MDHEN and CDR2 is SYDVKM. V sheds 6 bases and J sheds 8 bases, leaving 10 bases between their ends.

Using the deep immunoSEQ assay, TCR CDR3 regions were amplified from genomic DNA by multiplex PCR. Extracted genomic DNA from each cell subset was spread evenly across all wells of several immunoSEQ 96-well plates, with each plate serving as a replicate. For sorted subsets, each replicate PCR was loaded with approximately 190 ng genomic DNA, equivalent to 32,000 or so T cell genomes. The purified libraries were quantified using a Qubit 3.0 fluorometer, sized with a Bioanalyzer 2100, and then quantified again using the KAPA Library Quantification kit. Every immunoSEQ 96-well plate was sequenced on a separate single-read 150-cycle Illumina NextSeq 550 flow cell. The paper's processing steps were these. Because only junctional sequences without quality scores were contained in the immunoSEQ output, filtering matching that applied to full-length reads could not be performed. Sequences were annotated with PyIR, a Python wrapper for IgBLAST v1.9, using IMGT germline references to assign V/J genes and CDR3. Any read was removed if the V/J assignment was weak (E-value above 1e-6), the CDR3 was missing, or the read contained stop codons, out-of-frame junctions, or ambiguous translated residues. A V3J clonotype was defined by an identical inferred V gene, J gene, and CDR3 amino acid sequence. The percentage overlap between two repertoires was calculated by dividing the number of shared unique clonotypes by the size of the smaller repertoire. Repertoire richness was assessed with RTK rarefaction, the Chao1 estimator, and Recon v2.1 estimates of unobserved clonotypes. For all TCRbeta clonotypes obtained by the gDNA method from four donors, generation probabilities were computed with OLGA. This is the immuneACCESS table as TCRdb keeps it, with only in-frame sequences that have V and J called. A part of the clones is gone; compared with another copy, unresolved V genes explain less than half, and the rest is unexplained. The V and J calls and the clone size are those of that table, but D and trimming were determined from the DNA. The sample table shows 2 million to 3 million clones, and over 85% are seen once. Approximately 0.36% of the sample comes from the top ten.

In the case of this clone: No antigen is known for it. The input lacks base qualities; no much larger clone sits a single base away.

Beyond this particular receptor, the publication reports: Clonotypes shared by all four sorted-subset donors showed higher generation probabilities than non-shared clonotypes. Because the study included a small number of donors, the genetic and exposure-history diversity represented was limited. Sampling was restricted to blood, and TCR repertoires in tissue are likely to differ from TCR repertoires in blood. Sharing across several donors was observed for roughly 5.4% of naive CD4, less than 4% of naive CD8, 2% to 2.5% of memory CD4, and around 0.42% of memory CD8 clonotypes. Incomplete sequencing was indicated by rarefaction of sorted-subset datasets, despite the large sequencing depth. Pairwise subsampling led to the expectation that sequencing depth would affect the degree of clonotype sharing among donors. Estimated clonotype richness was generally larger for naive than for memory subsets.

Recombination connected TRBV28 to TRBJ1-2; no D segment can be confidently identified. The sequenced sample was naive CD4+ T cells from PBMCs. The sample's cell subset or site label, decoded: CD45RA+ positively selected. The TCR was taken from a young man in good health. Some clones in this sample may be carry-over from other donors' samples. The encoded CDR3 is CASRASVGYTF. The base sequence is TGTGCCAGCAGGGCAAGCGTGGGCTACACCTTC.